Shown below are 30 T cell receptor beta chains from a single sample sequenced in a study of cytomegalovirus exposure and HLA in healthy donors listed by TCRdb under 2017. The receptor library was made with the immunoSEQ multiplex PCR assay. For the multiplex PCR, a mixture combining 60 forward primers for TCR Vbeta segments and 13 reverse primers for TCR Jbeta segments was used. TCRdb carries this immuneACCESS record with in-frame sequences only. Its versions omit some clonotypes, under half of them owing to an unresolved V gene in the studies checked, with the rest unexplained. In all, the sample holds approximately 150,000 clones, and about 75% of those were seen once. 1.5% to 2% of the sample rests with the top ten. Sequences were obtained from PBMCs. These receptors came from a woman aged 25-40 years in good health and CMV-seronegative.

V and J are TRBV9 and TRBJ1-3; 8 nucleotides align to TRBD1. Germline trimming cut 2 bases from V and 0 bases from J; bases unmatched to any gene: 7. In germline, CDR1 is SGDLS, CDR2 YYNGEE. The CDR3 extends over 17 amino acids. CDR3: CASSVRPDRDSGNTIYF. CDR3 nucleotides: TGTGCCAGCAGCGTCCGCCCGGACAGGGACTCTGGAAACACCATATATTTT.

V gene TRBV7-2 combines with J gene TRBJ1-1; no firm D call. Germline V gene sequence: CDR1 SGHTA, CDR2 FQGNSA. This CDR3 contains 15 residues. Trimming took 4 bases from V and 5 from J, leaving 17 bases between them. The CDR3 DNA reads TGTGCCAGCAGCTCAAAGTTCGTCGGGAAAACTGAAGCTTTCTTT. Translating it yields CASSSKFVGKTEAFF. Filled out from reference TRBV7-2 and TRBJ1-1, the complete variable domain reads GAGVSQSPSNKVTEKGKDVELRCDPISGHTALYWYRQSLGQGLEFLIYFQGNSAPDKSGLPSDRFSAERTGGSVSTLTIQRTQQEDSAVYLCASSSKFVGKTEAFFGQGTRLTVV.

This chain joins TRBV6-5 and TRBJ2-1; D unresolved. The V end lost 2 bases, the J end lost 10 bases, and 12 bases lay between the germline ends. Per the germline V gene, CDR1 is MNHEY and CDR2 is SVGAGI. The CDR3 contains 13 residues. The CDR3 DNA reads TGTGCCAGCAGTTACGGCCTAGTAGAAGAGCAGTTCTTC. It is translated as CASSYGLVEEQFF.

About this clone itself: The sample contains more than one DNA sequence encoding this CDR3. The V gene is TRBV20-1, the J gene TRBJ2-5; the D is unclear. V lost 3 bases to trimming and J lost 2 bases, with 4 bases between them. Per germline, CDR1 DFQATT and CDR2 SNEGSKA (reference sequence). This CDR3 spans 11 amino acids. CDR3 nucleotide sequence: TGCAGTGCTAGGCTACAAGAGACCCAGTACTTC. This sequence encodes CSARLQETQYF.

The rearrangement joins TRBV30 to TRBJ2-6, with TRBD1 matching 10 bases. In germline, CDR1 is GTSNPN, CDR2 SVGIG (reference sequence). The V gene end was trimmed by 4 bases and the J gene end by 2 bases; junction bases not matched to a gene: 5. The CDR3 runs 16 residues. Here the CDR3 reads CAWIGQGVPGANVLTF. The CDR3 DNA follows: TGTGCCTGGATCGGACAGGGGGTCCCTGGGGCCAACGTCCTGACTTTC.

This clone turned up a few times. The chain employs TRBV29-1 and TRBJ1-1, with 7 bases matching TRBD1. Germline-derived CDR1 and CDR2 are SQVTM and ANQGSEA. This CDR3 spans 15 amino acids. The CDR3 sequence: CTSEGARGFGTEAFF. The CDR3, as DNA: TGCACCTCCGAGGGGGCGCGGGGATTTGGCACTGAAGCTTTCTTT.

This clone was counted between two and nine times. The chain carries TRBV2 and TRBJ2-7; D is possibly TRBD1 (6 bases). CDR1 is SNHLY and CDR2 is FYNNEI in the germline V gene. CDR3 size: 15 residues. Trimming cost V 10 bases and J 2 bases, with 21 bases left between them. The CDR3 sequence: CAIKLEQGSTYEQYF. CDR3 in DNA: TGTGCCATCAAACTAGAACAGGGCTCTACCTACGAGCAGTACTTC.

This chain connects TRBV6-1 to TRBJ1-1; D call uncertain. This CDR3 contains 13 residues. Germline V gives CDR1 MNHNS, CDR2 SASEGT. Trimming left V 8 bases short and J 1 base short, with 11 bases between. CDR3 sequence: CASGAHRNTEAFF. The CDR3 bases are TGTGCCAGCGGTGCCCACAGGAACACTGAAGCTTTCTTT.

The chain combines TRBV5-1 with TRBJ2-1; TRBD1 matches at 7 bases. The CDR3 extends over 15 amino acids. Trimming took 5 bases from V and 4 from J; bases not matched to a gene: 9. The germline CDR1 and CDR2 sequences are SGHRS and YFSETQ. This chain's CDR3 is CASRPSGTAYNEQFF. Here the CDR3 DNA reads TGCGCCAGCAGGCCCTCCGGGACAGCGTACAATGAGCAGTTCTTC.

A word on this clone: One junction end disagrees with the germline gene, perhaps due to a read error. The chain carries TRBV4-3 and TRBJ1-4; the D gene is possibly TRBD1 (5 bases). Per germline, CDR1 LGHNA and CDR2 YSLEER. This CDR3 spans 15 amino acids. CDR3 coding DNA: TGCGCCAGCAGTCAAGGCGGAAGGGGAGGGGAAAAACTGTTTTTT. Amino acid sequence: CASSQGGRGGEKLFF.

V is TRBV9 and J is TRBJ2-1; TRBD1 aligns across 10 bases. Per the germline V gene, CDR1 is SGDLS and CDR2 is YYNGEE. V shed 4 bases, J shed 9 bases, and the junction held 16 bases outside the gene matches. The CDR3 has 17 residues. The CDR3 loop reads CASSPGQTGGVVGEQFF. CDR3 nucleotide sequence: TGTGCCAGCAGCCCCGGCCAGACAGGGGGCGTTGTTGGTGAGCAGTTCTTC.

This rearrangement joins TRBV11-2 to TRBJ2-7; TRBD2 agrees at 7 bases. This CDR3 has 19 amino acids. V was pared by 0 bases and J by 2 bases, with 16 bases of the junction left unmatched. Germline V gives CDR1 SGHAT, CDR2 FQNNGV. The CDR3 is CASSLELSGGTKPTYEQYF. The CDR3, as DNA: TGTGCCAGCAGCTTAGAGTTATCTGGTGGGACTAAGCCTACCTACGAGCAGTACTTC.

The J gene is TRBJ1-2, the V gene TRBV30; D is perhaps TRBD1 (6 bases). The CDR3 runs to 10 residues. V lost 4 bases and J lost 8, with 8 bases in between. Germline CDR1 GTSNPN, CDR2 SVGIG (reference sequence). CDR3 bases: TGTGCCTGGAAGGGGGGGGGCTACACCTTC. This encodes CAWKGGGYTF. The complete variable domain, with remaining parts taken from reference TRBV30 and TRBJ1-2, reads SQTIHQWPATLVQPVGSPLSLECTVEGTSNPNLYWYRQAAGRGLQLLFYSVGIGQISSEVPQNLSASRPQDRQFILSSKKLLLSDSGFYLCAWKGGGYTFGSGTRLTVV.

V usage is TRBV6-1 and J usage is TRBJ2-1, with TRBD2 matching over 10 bases. In germline, CDR1 is MNHNS, CDR2 SASEGT. The trim removed 6 bases at V and 10 bases at J, leaving 9 bases unmatched. This CDR3 is 14 amino acids long. For the CDR3, the DNA is TGTGCCAGCAGACCGGGACTAGCGCGGTTAGAGCAGTTCTTC. This encodes CASRPGLARLEQFF.

The chain employs TRBV10-3 and TRBJ2-1; 8 bases are shared with TRBD1. Germline V lookup: CDR1 ENHRY, CDR2 SYGVKD. V was pared by 9 bases and J by 7 bases, with 8 bases of the junction left unmatched. This CDR3 region has 13 residues. CDR3 DNA sequence: TGTGCCATGGGGGGCCAGGGGGCGAATGAGCAGTTCTTC. Encoded protein: CAMGGQGANEQFF.

The chain is built from TRBV13 and TRBJ1-2, with a weak D call TRBD1 (6 bases). The CDR3 runs to 15 residues. V was shortened by 4 bases and J by 2 bases, with 14 bases between the two germline ends. Germline V gene sequence: CDR1 PRHDT, CDR2 FYEKMQ (reference sequence). The CDR3 spells CASSSLAGTNYGYTF. In DNA, the CDR3 is TGTGCCAGCAGCTCCCTGGCCGGGACAAACTATGGCTACACCTTC.

V is TRBV2 and J is TRBJ2-5; 11 bases align to TRBD1. Germline-derived CDR1 and CDR2 are SNHLY and FYNNEI. Germline trimming cut 6 bases from V and 5 bases from J; bases unmatched to any gene: 5. This CDR3 comprises 14 residues. CDR3 sequence reads: CASSRDRGRETQYF. CDR3 coding DNA: TGTGCCAGCAGCCGGGACAGGGGGAGGGAGACCCAGTACTTC.

This clone has only a few counts. CDR3 region: CAYRQGKVALHF. As DNA, the CDR3 is TGTGCCTATCGACAGGGGAAGGTGGCCCTCCACTTT. The chain uses TRBV30 and TRBJ1-6; 8 bases match TRBD1. Per germline, CDR1 GTSNPN and CDR2 SVGIG (reference sequence). This CDR3 region has 12 residues. V dropped 7 bases and J dropped 14; count of bases not matched to a gene: 10.

The chain joins TRBV6-5 to TRBJ1-1; 10 bases fit TRBD1. The CDR3 has 12 residues. The trim removed 5 bases at V and 13 bases at J, leaving 7 bases unmatched. Germline CDR1 is MNHEY and CDR2 is SVGAGI. CDR3 loop: CASSPGTGVDFF. The CDR3 DNA reads as TGTGCCAGCAGTCCCGGGACAGGGGTCGATTTCTTT.

This clone turned up a few times. The genes are TRBV6-5 and TRBJ1-4; TRBD1 might be the D (6 bases). The germline gives CDR1 MNHEY, CDR2 SVGAGI. Between the trimmed V and J ends, which lost 2 bases and 7 bases, there was a span of 8 bases. This CDR3 is 13 amino acids long. The CDR3 DNA is TGTGCCAGCAGTTACGGACAGACTGAAAAACTGTTTTTT. It encodes CASSYGQTEKLFF.

The J gene is TRBJ2-1, the V gene TRBV14; no definite D call. V was clipped by 2 bases and J by 0 bases, with 8 bases between them. The length of the CDR3 is 15 residues. The germline V gene has CDR1 SGHDN and CDR2 FVKESK. The CDR3: CASSQLSVSYNEQFF. The CDR3 coding sequence is TGTGCCAGCAGCCAATTATCGGTCTCCTACAATGAGCAGTTCTTC.

The chain is built from TRBV5-6 and TRBJ1-1; D may be TRBD1 (6 bases). V was pared by 1 base and J by 11 bases, with 21 bases between. This CDR3 region has 15 residues. Germline assignment: CDR1 SGHDT and CDR2 YYEEEE. CDR3 DNA: TGTGCCAGCAGCTTGCCGATCGGGATGGGGGCTGGCGCTTTCTTT. This sequence encodes CASSLPIGMGAGAFF.

DNA of the CDR3: TGTGCCAGCAGCCAAGTTGTCGTCTCTGGAAACACCATATATTTT. Its protein is CASSQVVVSGNTIYF. The chain combines TRBV14 with TRBJ1-3; D gene ambiguous. Germline V gives CDR1 SGHDN, CDR2 FVKESK. With 1 base removed from V and 0 bases from J, the gap between germline ends came to 7 bases. This CDR3 is 15 amino acids long.

The chain combines TRBV5-6 with TRBJ1-1; D is undetermined. Germline assignment: CDR1 SGHDT and CDR2 YYEEEE. Trimming left V 1 base short and J 6 bases short, with 7 bases between. The CDR3 extends over 12 amino acids. As DNA, the CDR3 is TGTGCCAGCAGCTTGAGTAGATCTGAAGCTTTCTTT. Protein: CASSLSRSEAFF.

The chain uses TRBV5-1 and TRBJ2-5, with 10 bases fitting TRBD2. CDR1 is SGHRS and CDR2 is YFSETQ in the germline V gene. The V and J ends lost 4 bases and 2 bases, in that order; junction bases with no gene match: 8. This CDR3 is 16 amino acids long. The CDR3 region has the DNA TGCGCCAGCAGCCGCACGGGAGCGGGGGGGCAAGAGACCCAGTACTTC. Protein sequence: CASSRTGAGGQETQYF.

This clone was observed once. The J gene is TRBJ1-2, the V gene TRBV13; D may be TRBD1 (5 bases). CDR1 PRHDT and CDR2 FYEKMQ come from the germline V gene (reference sequence). The CDR3 length is 13 residues. Between the trimmed V and J ends, which lost 3 bases and 2 bases, there was a span of 7 bases. In DNA, the CDR3 is TGTGCCAGCAGCTTTCAGGGAAACTATGGCTACACCTTC. It translates to CASSFQGNYGYTF.

In DNA, the CDR3 is TGCGCCAGCAGAGGACAGGCCGGGGGGGACGAGCAGTACTTC. It codes for CASRGQAGGDEQYF. V usage is TRBV5-1 and J usage is TRBJ2-7; tentative D call: TRBD2 (8 bases). Between the trimmed V and J ends, which lost 5 bases and 5 bases, there was a span of 17 bases. Germline V gene data show CDR1 as SGHRS and CDR2 as YFSETQ. CDR3 length: 14 amino acids.

V usage is TRBV5-1 and J usage is TRBJ1-5, with D unclear. Trimming took 0 bases from V and 5 from J, leaving 9 bases between them. The CDR3 is made up of 14 amino acids. CDR1 SGHRS and CDR2 YFSETQ come from the germline V gene. CDR3 DNA: TGCGCCAGCAGCTTGGGAGAGGTTTATCAGCCCCAGCATTTT. The encoded protein is CASSLGEVYQPQHF.

Written as DNA, the CDR3 is TGCAGCGTTGACCCCGGACAGGGGCCTTATGGCTACACCTTC. Translation: CSVDPGQGPYGYTF. The rearrangement joins TRBV29-1 to TRBJ1-2, with 9 bases lining up with TRBD1. This CDR3 contains 14 residues. V was clipped by 3 bases and J by 5 bases; unmatched bases: 7. Germline assignment: CDR1 SQVTM and CDR2 ANQGSEA.

This clone was counted a few times. This chain uses TRBV2 with TRBJ1-2; D unresolved. The germline V and J ends were trimmed by 7 bases and 1 base, with 7 bases remaining between them. This CDR3 is built from 12 residues. Germline V gene data show CDR1 as SNHLY and CDR2 as FYNNEI. The CDR3 protein is CASMGSNYGYTF. CDR3 in DNA: TGTGCCAGCATGGGCAGTAACTATGGCTACACCTTC.